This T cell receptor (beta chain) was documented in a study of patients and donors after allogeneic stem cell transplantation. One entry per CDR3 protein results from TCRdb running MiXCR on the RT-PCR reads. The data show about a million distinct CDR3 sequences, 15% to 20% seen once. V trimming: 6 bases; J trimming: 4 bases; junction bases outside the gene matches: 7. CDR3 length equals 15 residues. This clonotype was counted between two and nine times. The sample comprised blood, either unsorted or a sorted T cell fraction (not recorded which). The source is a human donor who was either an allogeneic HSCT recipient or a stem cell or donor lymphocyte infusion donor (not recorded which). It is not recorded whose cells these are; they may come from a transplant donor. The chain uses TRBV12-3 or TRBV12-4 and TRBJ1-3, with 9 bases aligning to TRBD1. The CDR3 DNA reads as TGTGCCAGCAGGGGACAGGGTTTAGGGGGAAACACCATATATTTT. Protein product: CASRGQGLGGNTIYF.